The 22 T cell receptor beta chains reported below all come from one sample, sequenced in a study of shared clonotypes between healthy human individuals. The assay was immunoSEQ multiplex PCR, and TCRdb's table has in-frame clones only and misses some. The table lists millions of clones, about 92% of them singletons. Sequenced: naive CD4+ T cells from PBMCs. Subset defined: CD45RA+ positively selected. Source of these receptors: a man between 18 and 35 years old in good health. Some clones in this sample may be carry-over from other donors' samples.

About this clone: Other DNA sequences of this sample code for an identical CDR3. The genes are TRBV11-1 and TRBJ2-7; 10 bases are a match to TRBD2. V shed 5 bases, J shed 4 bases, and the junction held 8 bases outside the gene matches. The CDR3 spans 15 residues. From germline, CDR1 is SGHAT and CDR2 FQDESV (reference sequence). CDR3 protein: CASSGSSGSAYEQYF. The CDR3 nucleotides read TGTGCCAGCAGCGGGTCTAGCGGGAGCGCATACGAGCAGTACTTC.

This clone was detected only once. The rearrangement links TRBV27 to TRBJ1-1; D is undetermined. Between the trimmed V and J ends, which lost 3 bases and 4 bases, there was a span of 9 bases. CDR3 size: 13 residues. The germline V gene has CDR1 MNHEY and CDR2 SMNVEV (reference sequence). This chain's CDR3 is CASSFSSATEAFF. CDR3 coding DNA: TGTGCCAGCAGTTTCAGTTCCGCCACTGAAGCTTTCTTT.

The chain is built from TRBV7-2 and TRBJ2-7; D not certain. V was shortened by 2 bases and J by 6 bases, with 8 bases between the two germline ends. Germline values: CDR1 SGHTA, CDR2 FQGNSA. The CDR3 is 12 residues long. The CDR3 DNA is TGTGCCAGCAGCTTAAATGCTGGCGAGCAGTACTTC. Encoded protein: CASSLNAGEQYF. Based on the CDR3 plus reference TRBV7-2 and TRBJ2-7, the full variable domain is GAGVSQSPSNKVTEKGKDVELRCDPISGHTALYWYRQSLGQGLEFLIYFQGNSAPDKSGLPSDRFSAERTGGSVSTLTIQRTQQEDSAVYLCASSLNAGEQYFGPGTRLTVT.

The chain's CDR3 is CASSLDRENEKLFF. For the CDR3, the DNA is TGTGCCAGCAGCTTGGACAGGGAGAATGAAAAACTGTTTTTT. The chain couples TRBV7-2 to TRBJ1-4; 8 bases line up with TRBD1. This CDR3 spans 14 amino acids. The germline CDR1 and CDR2 sequences are SGHTA and FQGNSA. V was clipped by 3 bases and J by 5 bases; unmatched bases: 2.

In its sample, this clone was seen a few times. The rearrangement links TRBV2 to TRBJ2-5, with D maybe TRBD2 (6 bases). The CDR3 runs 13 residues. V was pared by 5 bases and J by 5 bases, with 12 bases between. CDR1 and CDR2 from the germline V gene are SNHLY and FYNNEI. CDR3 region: CASSKNRGETQYF. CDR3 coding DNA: TGTGCCAGCAGTAAGAATCGGGGGGAGACCCAGTACTTC.

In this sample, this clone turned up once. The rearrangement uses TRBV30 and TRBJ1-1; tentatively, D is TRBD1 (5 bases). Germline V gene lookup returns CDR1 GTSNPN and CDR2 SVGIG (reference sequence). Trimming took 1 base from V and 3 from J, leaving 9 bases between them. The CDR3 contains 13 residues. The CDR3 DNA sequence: TGTGCCTGGAGTGGACAGCCTGACACTGAAGCTTTCTTT. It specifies CAWSGQPDTEAFF.

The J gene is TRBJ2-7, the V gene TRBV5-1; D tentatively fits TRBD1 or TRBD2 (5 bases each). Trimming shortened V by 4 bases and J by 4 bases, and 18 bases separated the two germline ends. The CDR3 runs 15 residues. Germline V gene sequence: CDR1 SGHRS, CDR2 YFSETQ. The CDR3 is CASSLIEGRGYEQYF. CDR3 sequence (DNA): TGCGCCAGCAGCCTGATTGAGGGGAGAGGATACGAGCAGTACTTC.

The CDR3 loop is CASSLNYAGVEGDTQYF. The DNA for the CDR3 is TGTGCCAGCTCCCTTAATTATGCGGGAGTAGAGGGAGATACGCAGTATTTT. The chain carries TRBV18 and TRBJ2-3; TRBD2 agrees at 7 bases. CDR1 KGHSH and CDR2 LQKENI come from the germline V gene. After removal of 6 bases from V and 5 bases from J, the junction contained 17 bases not matched to a gene. CDR3 length: 17 amino acids.

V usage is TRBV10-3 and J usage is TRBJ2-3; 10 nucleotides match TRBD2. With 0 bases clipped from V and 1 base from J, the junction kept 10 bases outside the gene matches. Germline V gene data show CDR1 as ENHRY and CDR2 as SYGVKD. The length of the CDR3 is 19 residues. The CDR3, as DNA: TGTGCCATCAGTGAGTCTGAGAGCGGGAGGGCCCTTCGCACAGATACGCAGTATTTT. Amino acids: CAISESESGRALRTDTQYF.

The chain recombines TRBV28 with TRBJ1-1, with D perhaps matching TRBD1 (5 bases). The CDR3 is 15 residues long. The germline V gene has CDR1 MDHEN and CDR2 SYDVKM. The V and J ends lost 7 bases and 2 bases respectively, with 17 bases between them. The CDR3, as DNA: TGTGCCAGCATCCGCGTCCACAGGAATAACACTGAAGCTTTCTTT. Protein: CASIRVHRNNTEAFF.

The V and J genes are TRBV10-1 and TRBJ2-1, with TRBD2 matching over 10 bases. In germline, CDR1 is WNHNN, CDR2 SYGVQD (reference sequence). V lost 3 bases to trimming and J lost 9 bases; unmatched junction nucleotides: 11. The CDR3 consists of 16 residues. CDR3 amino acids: CASSEGSVSGRFEQFF. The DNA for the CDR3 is TGCGCCAGCAGTGAAGGATCGGTTAGCGGGAGGTTTGAGCAGTTCTTC.

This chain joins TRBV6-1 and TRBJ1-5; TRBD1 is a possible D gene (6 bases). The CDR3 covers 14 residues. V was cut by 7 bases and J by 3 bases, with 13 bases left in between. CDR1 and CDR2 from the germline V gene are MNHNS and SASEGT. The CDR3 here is CASTLTGNNQPQHF. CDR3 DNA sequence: TGTGCCAGCACCCTGACAGGAAACAATCAGCCCCAGCATTTT.

The DNA for the CDR3 is TGTGCCAGCATGGAGGAAGTAAGTTACAATGAGCAGTTCTTC. Translated, it gives CASMEEVSYNEQFF. V usage is TRBV28 and J usage is TRBJ2-1, with D possibly being TRBD2 (5 bases). This CDR3 is 14 amino acids long. The V gene lost 7 bases and the J gene lost 4 bases, with 14 bases spanning the gap. The germline V gene has CDR1 MDHEN and CDR2 SYDVKM.

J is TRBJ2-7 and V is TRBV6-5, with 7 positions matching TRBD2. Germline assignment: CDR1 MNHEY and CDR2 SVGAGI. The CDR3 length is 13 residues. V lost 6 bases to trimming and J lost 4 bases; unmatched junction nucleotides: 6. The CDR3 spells CASSPGGLYEQYF. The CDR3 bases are TGTGCCAGCAGCCCGGGGGGATTATACGAGCAGTACTTC.

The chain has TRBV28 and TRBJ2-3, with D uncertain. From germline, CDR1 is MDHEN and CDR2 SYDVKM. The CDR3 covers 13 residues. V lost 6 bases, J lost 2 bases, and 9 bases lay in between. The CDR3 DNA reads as TGTGCCAGCAGGTTAGAGGACACAGATACGCAGTATTTT. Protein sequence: CASRLEDTDTQYF.

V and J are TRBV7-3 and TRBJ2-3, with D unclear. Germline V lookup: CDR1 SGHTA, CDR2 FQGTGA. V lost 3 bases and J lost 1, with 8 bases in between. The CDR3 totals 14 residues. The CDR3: CASSLDLRTDTQYF. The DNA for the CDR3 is TGTGCCAGCAGCTTGGACCTTCGCACAGATACGCAGTATTTT.

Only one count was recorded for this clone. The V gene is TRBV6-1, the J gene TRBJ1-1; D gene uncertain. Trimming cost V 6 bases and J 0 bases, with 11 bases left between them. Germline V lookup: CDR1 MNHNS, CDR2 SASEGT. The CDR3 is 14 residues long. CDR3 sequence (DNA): TGTGCCAGCAGGAGGCACAGCTTGAACACTGAAGCTTTCTTT. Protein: CASRRHSLNTEAFF.

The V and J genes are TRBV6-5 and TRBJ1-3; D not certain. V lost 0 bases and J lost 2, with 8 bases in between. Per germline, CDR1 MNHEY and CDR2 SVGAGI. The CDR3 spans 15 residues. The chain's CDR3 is CASSYSRHPGNTIYF. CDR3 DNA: TGTGCCAGCAGTTACTCCAGGCACCCTGGAAACACCATATATTTT.

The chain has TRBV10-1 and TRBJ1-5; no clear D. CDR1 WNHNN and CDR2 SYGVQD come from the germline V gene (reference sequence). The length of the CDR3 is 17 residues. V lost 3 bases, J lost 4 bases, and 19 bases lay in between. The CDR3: CASSDSPPPVGNQPQHF. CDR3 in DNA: TGCGCCAGCAGTGACTCTCCGCCTCCCGTCGGGAATCAGCCCCAGCATTTT.

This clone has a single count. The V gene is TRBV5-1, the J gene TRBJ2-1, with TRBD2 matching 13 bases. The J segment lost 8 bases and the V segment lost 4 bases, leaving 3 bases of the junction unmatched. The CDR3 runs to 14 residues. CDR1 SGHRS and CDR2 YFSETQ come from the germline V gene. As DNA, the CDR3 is TGCGCCAGCAGCCCGGGACTAGCGGGACATGAGCAGTTCTTC. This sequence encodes CASSPGLAGHEQFF. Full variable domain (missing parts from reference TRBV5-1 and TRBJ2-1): KAGVTQTPRYLIKTRGQQVTLSCSPISGHRSVSWYQQTPGQGLQFLFEYFSETQRNKGNFPGRFSGRQFSNSRSEMNVSTLELGDSALYLCASSPGLAGHEQFFGPGTRLTVL.

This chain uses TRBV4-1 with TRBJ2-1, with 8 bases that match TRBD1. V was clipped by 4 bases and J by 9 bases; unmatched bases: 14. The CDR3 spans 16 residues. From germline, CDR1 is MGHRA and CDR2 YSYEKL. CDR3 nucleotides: TGCGCCAGCAGCCGCGAGGGGGACAGGTGGGGTGGTGAGCAGTTCTTC. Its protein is CASSREGDRWGGEQFF.

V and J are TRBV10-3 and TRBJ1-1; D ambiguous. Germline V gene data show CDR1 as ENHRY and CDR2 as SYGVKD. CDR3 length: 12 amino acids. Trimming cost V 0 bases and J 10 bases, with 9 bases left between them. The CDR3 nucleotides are TGTGCCATCAGTGAGTCCGGACTGATAGCTTTCTTT. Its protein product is CAISESGLIAFF.